The sequence of this TCR beta chain was determined in a study of response to subunit inactivated influenza vaccine (dated 2018 in TCRdb). Background for the entire study: To follow how T cells responded to a trivalent subunit inactivated influenza vaccine, the researchers relied on deep quantitative profiling of the T cell receptor repertoire. Beyond this particular receptor, the publication reports: The authors proposed that each seasonal influenza vaccination may bring in only a limited number of new T cells.

The library was prepared using RT-PCR. Sequencing was carried out with an Illumina HiSeq 2500. The public reads were run again by TCRdb, first through fastp at Q25 and then through MiXCR, and only productive beta chains were kept. Every entry covers one CDR3 protein and lists the most common genes and DNA from its rows. Within this sample are hundreds of thousands of distinct CDR3 sequences, with about 14% of them counted one time only. The ten largest clones add up to 6% to 7% of the sample. For this clonotype: There is no known antigen for this receptor. No much larger clone exists at a distance of one base, and base qualities are not known.

The origin of this receptor is a man aged 45 to 65 who received an inactivated influenza vaccine. Donor details come from another sample of the same person, matched by shared clones. The specimen comprised PBMCs from blood, sampled less than 15 days before vaccination.

The CDR3 reads as follows: CASSSAPSYEQYF. The DNA sequence is given as TGTGCCAGCAGCTCCGCCCCCTCCTACGAGCAGTACTTC. This chain joins TRBV7-2 to TRBJ2-7; no D gene can be assigned with confidence. Cut back by 4 bases and 0 bases, the V and J ends lie 7 bases apart. Taken from cysteine to phenylalanine, the CDR3 has 13 residues. This entry keeps only the CDR3 DNA: 39 bases, framed from base 1. Sequences SGHTA (CDR1) and FQGNSA (CDR2) are obtained from the germline V gene.